This TCR beta chain comes out of a study of cytomegalovirus exposure and HLA in healthy donors. This CDR3 is built from 14 residues. Germline assignment: CDR1 SGHNT and CDR2 YYREEE (reference sequence). The V end was cut by 4 bases, the J end by 4 bases, with 14 bases between. The study's findings and limits: Cytomegalovirus-associated TCR beta chains were listed, numbering some 150. A previous analysis found most TCR beta V segments productive roughly 87% or roughly 30% of the time. Analyzed later, association rates of TCRs varied across HLA loci, with DRB1 most and HLA-C fewest.

PCR used 60 Vbeta primers and 13 Jbeta primers. Assay used: immunoSEQ multiplex PCR; TCRdb lists only in-frame clones, some missing. The table has approximately 100,000 clones, 69% seen once. To note about this clone: Its antigen remains unidentified.

Donors in the study were healthy people who gave bone marrow. The sequence was collected from a female donor in good health and CMV-seronegative. The chain has TRBV5-4 and TRBJ1-2; tentative D call: TRBD1 (6 bases). The sequenced sample was PBMCs. The CDR3 nucleotides are TGTGCCAGCAGCAAAGACAGGATCCCCTATGGCTACACCTTC. It encodes CASSKDRIPYGYTF.